The TCR beta chain under discussion was sequenced for a study of CD8 T cells in ankylosing spondylitis. General study points: From matched ankylosing spondylitis synovial fluid, disease-linked clones were reportedly recovered at significantly enriched levels. Characteristic, it appeared, of ankylosing spondylitis blood was a TCR beta motif of eight highly homologous variants. Both synovial fluid and blood in reactive arthritis had previously been reported to carry some motif variants.

Comments on this clonotype: Its cognate antigen is unknown.

Quantitative 5'-RACE with molecular barcodes was used to make the TCR beta libraries. TCRdb redid the calling of the 5' RACE reads with MiXCR, one entry per CDR3 protein. The sample lists about 400,000 distinct CDR3 sequences, more than 20% occurring once. The J segment lost 0 bases and the V segment lost 10 bases, leaving 3 bases of the junction unmatched. The germline gives CDR1 MDHEN, CDR2 SYDVKM. There are 14 residues in the CDR3. The chain employs TRBV28 and TRBJ2-4; TRBD1 matches 10 bases. This sequence originates from a male donor with ankylosing spondylitis. Sequenced material: blood, either unsorted or a sorted T cell fraction (not recorded which). The CDR3 nucleotides read TGTGCCAACGACAGGGGGCCAGCCAAAAACATTCAGTACTTC. Protein: CANDRGPAKNIQYF.